This record concerns one TCR beta chain sequence. This specimen comes from a study of blood T cell repertoires in COVID-19. Background on the study: The United States, Italy and Spain supplied acute and convalescent COVID-19 samples.

As handled by the study authors: Amplified reference gene primers provided the basis for estimating nucleated cell counts. The data were produced by immunoSEQ multiplex PCR, yet TCRdb's version contains in-frame clones alone and is incomplete. The DNA was the basis for D and trimming; V, J and clone size are from that table. The table includes 55,000 to 80,000 clones, approximately 86% detected once. The ends were cut back, 5 bases at V and 7 bases at J, with 17 bases in the middle. The germline V gene encodes CDR1 MDHEN and CDR2 SYDVKM. This CDR3 has 14 amino acids. The TCR originated in a human donor in a cohort sampled during active COVID-19. This chain uses TRBV28 with TRBJ1-2; tentative D call: TRBD1 (6 bases). Sequencing was carried out using peripheral blood. The CDR3 nucleotides are TGTGCCAGCAGTCCCAACAGGGTCGGGCGTGGCTACACCTTC. Protein: CASSPNRVGRGYTF.